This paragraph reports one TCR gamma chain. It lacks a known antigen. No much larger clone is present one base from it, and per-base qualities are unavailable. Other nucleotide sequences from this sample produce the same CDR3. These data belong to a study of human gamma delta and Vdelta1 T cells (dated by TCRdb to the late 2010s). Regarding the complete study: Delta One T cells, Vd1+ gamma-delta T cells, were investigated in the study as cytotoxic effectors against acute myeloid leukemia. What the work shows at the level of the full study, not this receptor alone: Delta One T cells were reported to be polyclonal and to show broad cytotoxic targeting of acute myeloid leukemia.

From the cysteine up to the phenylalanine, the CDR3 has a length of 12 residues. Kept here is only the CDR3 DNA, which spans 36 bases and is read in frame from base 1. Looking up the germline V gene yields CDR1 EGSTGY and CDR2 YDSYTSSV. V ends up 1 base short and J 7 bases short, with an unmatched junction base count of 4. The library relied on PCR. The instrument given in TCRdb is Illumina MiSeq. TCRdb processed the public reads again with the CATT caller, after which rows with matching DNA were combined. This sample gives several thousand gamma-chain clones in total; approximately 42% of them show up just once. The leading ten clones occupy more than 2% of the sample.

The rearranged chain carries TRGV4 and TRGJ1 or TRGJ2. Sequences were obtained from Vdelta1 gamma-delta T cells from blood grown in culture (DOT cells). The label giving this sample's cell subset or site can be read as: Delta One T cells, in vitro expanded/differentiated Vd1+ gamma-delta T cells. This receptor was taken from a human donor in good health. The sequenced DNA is TGTGCCACCTGGGATGGTCGATATAAGAAACTCTTT. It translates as CATWDGRYKKLF.